What follows are 28 T cell receptor beta chains derived from one specimen sequenced in a study of somatic mutations in cytotoxic T cells in rheumatoid arthritis. The protocol was immunoSEQ multiplex PCR, while the TCRdb copy is restricted to in-frame clones and leaves out a portion. The sample has tens of thousands of clones, 70% to 85% seen once; the top ten hold approximately 3.2%. Input material: CD8+ T cells sorted from blood. The receptors originated from a man in his forties in good health.

The CDR3: CASSLNGGNTEAFF. The CDR3, as DNA: TGTGCCAGCAGTTTGAATGGGGGAAACACTGAAGCTTTCTTT. The chain couples TRBV27 to TRBJ1-1; a weak D match, TRBD1 (5 bases). This CDR3 spans 14 amino acids. CDR1 is MNHEY, CDR2 SMNVEV, per germline (reference sequence). The V gene lost 3 bases and the J gene lost 2 bases, with 10 bases spanning the gap.

This chain links TRBV29-1 with TRBJ2-3, with D possibly TRBD2 on 5 matching bases. Trimming cost V 1 base and J 0 bases, with 17 bases left between them. The CDR3 consists of 17 residues. Germline CDR1 and CDR2: SQVTM and ANQGSEA. CDR3 nucleotides: TGCAGCGTTGAAGCCCAACTGGAGGCCCACAGCACAGATACGCAGTATTTT. Amino acids: CSVEAQLEAHSTDTQYF.

The chain joins TRBV4-3 to TRBJ1-1, with D possibly being TRBD1 (5 bases). V dropped 0 bases and J dropped 0 bases, with 11 bases sitting between them. The germline V gene has CDR1 LGHNA and CDR2 YSLEER. The CDR3 contains 16 residues. The CDR3 region is CASSQDWGIMNTEAFF. Written as DNA, the CDR3 is TGCGCCAGCAGCCAAGATTGGGGGATTATGAACACTGAAGCTTTCTTT.

The rearrangement links TRBV28 to TRBJ1-4; no clear D gene. Germline V gene sequence: CDR1 MDHEN, CDR2 SYDVKM. The CDR3 runs to 13 residues. V lost 2 bases to trimming and J lost 5 bases, with 6 bases between them. The DNA for the CDR3 is TGTGCCAGCAGTTTAGAGGCCAATGAAAAACTGTTTTTT. Residues: CASSLEANEKLFF.

The chain employs TRBV4-1 and TRBJ2-7; D possibly corresponds to TRBD2 (6 bases). V was clipped by 0 bases and J by 2 bases, with 11 bases between them. The length of the CDR3 is 15 residues. Germline V gene lookup returns CDR1 MGHRA and CDR2 YSYEKL. This chain's CDR3 is CASSQDGGNPYEQYF. CDR3 nucleotide sequence: TGCGCCAGCAGCCAAGATGGCGGGAACCCCTACGAGCAGTACTTC.

The chain uses TRBV28 and TRBJ2-5, with TRBD2 identical over 7 bases. This CDR3 spans 15 amino acids. Unmatched junction bases numbered 12, after V lost 7 bases and J lost 4 bases. Germline-derived CDR1 and CDR2 are MDHEN and SYDVKM. The chain's CDR3 is CASTPPGLRGETQYF. The CDR3 DNA reads as TGTGCCAGCACCCCTCCGGGACTAAGGGGAGAGACCCAGTACTTC.

V and J are TRBV27 and TRBJ1-2; D is possibly TRBD1 (6 bases). CDR1 and CDR2 (germline): MNHEY, SMNVEV (reference sequence). The V gene lost 5 bases and the J gene lost 4 bases, with 17 bases spanning the gap. The CDR3 has 15 amino acids. The CDR3 DNA follows: TGTGCCAGCAGTCCTCCCGGGACAATTGGCTATGGCTACACCTTC. This translates into CASSPPGTIGYGYTF.

CDR3 nucleotide sequence: TGTGCCAGCAGTTTACAGGGTACCGGGGAGCTGTTTTTT. Translated, it gives CASSLQGTGELFF. The V call is TRBV27, the J call TRBJ2-2, with D possibly TRBD1 on 5 matching bases. Trimming removed 2 bases at V and 5 bases at J, with 6 bases between. The length of the CDR3 is 13 residues. In germline, CDR1 is MNHEY, CDR2 SMNVEV (reference sequence).

This chain uses TRBV27 with TRBJ1-5, with D uncertain. CDR1 MNHEY and CDR2 SMNVEV come from the germline V gene (reference sequence). This CDR3 comprises 13 residues. V was trimmed by 3 bases and J by 4 bases, leaving 7 bases between them. CDR3 residues: CASSFGINQPQHF. The CDR3 nucleotides are TGTGCCAGCAGTTTCGGAATAAATCAGCCCCAGCATTTT.

The chain links TRBV4-3 to TRBJ2-7; D possibly matches TRBD1 or TRBD2 (6 bases each). The germline CDR1 and CDR2 sequences are LGHNA and YSLEER. The length of the CDR3 is 14 residues. V lost 1 base to trimming and J lost 5 bases, with 12 bases between them. The CDR3 protein is CASSQGRGRDEQYF. In DNA form, the CDR3 reads TGCGCCAGCAGCCAAGGCCGGGGGCGCGACGAGCAGTACTTC.

The rearrangement uses TRBV6-1 and TRBJ2-7; D is undetermined. Trimming took 1 base from V and 7 from J, leaving 17 bases between them. Per the germline V gene, CDR1 is MNHNS and CDR2 is SASEGT. CDR3 size: 15 residues. This CDR3 is CASSEGMGIRIEQYF. DNA for the CDR3: TGTGCCAGCAGTGAAGGTATGGGTATTAGAATTGAGCAGTACTTC.

This clone occurred once. The rearrangement links TRBV14 to TRBJ1-1, with 8 bases that match TRBD1. This CDR3 is 15 amino acids long. Germline V CDR1 and CDR2: SGHDN, FVKESK. The ends lost 1 base at V and 12 bases at J; junction bases unmatched: 13. CDR3 bases: TGTGCCAGCAGCCAAGGTACCTCCCCGTGGGACAGGCCTTTCTTT. It yields the protein CASSQGTSPWDRPFF.

The chain uses TRBV6-5 and TRBJ1-1; D gene uncertain. The CDR3 is made up of 13 amino acids. Germline lookup yields CDR1 MNHEY and CDR2 SVGAGI. V dropped 5 bases and J dropped 2 bases, with 9 bases sitting between them. CDR3 region: CASSQTVNTEAFF. DNA for the CDR3: TGTGCCAGCAGTCAAACAGTTAACACTGAAGCTTTCTTT.

This chain connects TRBV11-2 to TRBJ2-5; 9 nucleotides line up with TRBD2. Unmatched junction bases numbered 11, after V lost 5 bases and J lost 4 bases. Germline V gene data show CDR1 as SGHAT and CDR2 as FQNNGV. This CDR3 region has 16 residues. CDR3 residues: CASSEGFSGSVETQYF. The DNA of the CDR3 is TGTGCCAGCAGCGAAGGATTTAGCGGGAGTGTAGAGACCCAGTACTTC.

In this sample, this clone turned up once. The gene calls are TRBV6-5 and TRBJ2-7, with 9 bases fitting TRBD2. This CDR3 spans 16 amino acids. J gave up 7 bases and V 2 bases, and 12 bases lay outside the gene matches. Germline CDR1 reads MNHEY; CDR2 reads SVGAGI. The CDR3 DNA sequence: TGTGCCAGCAGTTACATACGGCTAGCGGGATTAGGGGAGCAGTACTTC. The encoded protein is CASSYIRLAGLGEQYF.

The chain links TRBV28 to TRBJ1-2; tentatively, D is TRBD1 (5 bases). The V end was cut by 2 bases, the J end by 4 bases, with 11 bases between. Germline V gives CDR1 MDHEN, CDR2 SYDVKM. This CDR3 is built from 14 residues. CDR3 DNA: TGTGCCAGCAGTTTAGTCGACAGACCCTATGGCTACACCTTC. Protein product: CASSLVDRPYGYTF.

The V call is TRBV19, the J call TRBJ1-1; tentatively, D is TRBD1 (5 bases). The CDR3 consists of 15 residues. The V gene lost 6 bases and the J gene lost 0 bases, with 14 bases spanning the gap. Germline CDR1 reads LNHDA; CDR2 reads SQIVND (reference sequence). The CDR3 region has the DNA TGTGCCAGTAGCTATACCGGACATATGAACACTGAAGCTTTCTTT. Translation: CASSYTGHMNTEAFF.

This clone was seen a handful of times. V gene TRBV30 combines with J gene TRBJ1-1; the D is unclear. The CDR3 runs to 11 residues. CDR1 GTSNPN and CDR2 SVGIG come from the germline V gene (reference sequence). V was clipped by 1 base and J by 6 bases, with 6 bases between them. CDR3 loop: CAWSDPPEAFF. The CDR3 nucleotides read TGTGCCTGGAGTGATCCTCCTGAAGCTTTCTTT.

The chain couples TRBV27 to TRBJ2-1, with 7 positions matching TRBD1. The J segment lost 5 bases and the V segment lost 6 bases, leaving 4 bases of the junction unmatched. CDR1 MNHEY and CDR2 SMNVEV come from the germline V gene (reference sequence). The CDR3 sequence is 13 residues long. The CDR3 DNA is TGTGCCAGCAGCCCGACAGGGAACAATGAGCAGTTCTTC. Protein: CASSPTGNNEQFF.

The CDR3 is CASSPNVGKGQLEQYF. The CDR3 DNA follows: TGTGCCAGCAGTCCGAATGTGGGAAAAGGACAGCTCGAGCAGTACTTC. The chain is built from TRBV27 and TRBJ2-7, with D perhaps matching TRBD1 (6 bases). The germline V gene encodes CDR1 MNHEY and CDR2 SMNVEV (reference sequence). This CDR3 spans 16 amino acids. Deletions cut 5 bases from V and 6 bases from J, with 23 bases between.

V gene TRBV1 combines with J gene TRBJ2-7. TRBV1 is flagged as a pseudogene. The CDR3 runs 19 residues. Here the CDR3 DNA reads TGCACCAGCAGCCAAGATCAGGATGGAGACCCCCGACCCGACTACGAGCAGTACTTC. This translates into CTSSQDQDGDPRPDYEQYF.

This clone occurred once. The chain uses TRBV7-9 and TRBJ2-7, with TRBD2 matching over 8 bases. The CDR3 runs to 16 residues. The germline CDR1 and CDR2 sequences are SEHNR and FQNEAQ (reference sequence). After removal of 3 bases from V and 2 bases from J, the junction contained 9 bases not matched to a gene. The CDR3 here is CASSLGGLGPAYEQYF. The DNA of the CDR3 is TGTGCCAGCAGCTTGGGGGGACTAGGTCCGGCCTACGAGCAGTACTTC.

The chain combines TRBV9 with TRBJ2-3; a weak D match, TRBD2 (6 bases). There are 15 residues in the CDR3. Trimming took 0 bases from V and 2 from J, leaving 10 bases between them. Germline V lookup: CDR1 SGDLS, CDR2 YYNGEE. The CDR3 loop reads CASSVAGGDTDTQYF. DNA for the CDR3: TGTGCCAGCAGCGTAGCCGGGGGAGACACAGATACGCAGTATTTT.

This clone has more than one count but fewer than ten. The J gene is TRBJ2-7, the V gene TRBV4-1, with 8 bases identical to TRBD2. CDR1 is MGHRA and CDR2 is YSYEKL in the germline V gene. J was trimmed by 4 bases and V by 1 base; bases with no gene match: 6. This CDR3 contains 15 residues. In nucleotides, the CDR3 is TGCGCCAGCAGCCAAGCGCCTAGCGGGCTGTACGAGCAGTACTTC. This translates into CASSQAPSGLYEQYF.

J is TRBJ2-3 and V is TRBV7-5. TRBV7-5 is a pseudogene segment. There are 13 residues in the CDR3. CDR3 amino acids: CVRSPSRPATQYF. CDR3 in DNA: TGTGTCAGAAGCCCCTCGAGACCGGCAACGCAGTATTTT.

V gene TRBV6-1 combines with J gene TRBJ1-2, with 7 nucleotides matching TRBD1. V dropped 6 bases and J dropped 4; count of bases not matched to a gene: 5. CDR1 is MNHNS and CDR2 is SASEGT in the germline V gene. The CDR3 runs to 13 residues. The CDR3 loop reads CASSDREFYGYTF. In nucleotides, the CDR3 is TGTGCCAGCAGCGACAGGGAATTCTATGGCTACACCTTC.

This rearrangement joins TRBV29-1 to TRBJ1-2; D is perhaps TRBD1 (5 bases). CDR1 is SQVTM and CDR2 is ANQGSEA in the germline V gene. The CDR3 is 12 amino acids. V lost 7 bases and J lost 5, with 14 bases in between. CDR3 bases: TGCAGCGCCCTTGGGGGGGATTATGGCTACACCTTC. Its protein is CSALGGDYGYTF.

J is TRBJ2-7 and V is TRBV11-1; the match to TRBD2 covers 9 bases. This CDR3 has 17 amino acids. Germline trimming cut 2 bases from V and 0 bases from J; bases unmatched to any gene: 8. CDR1 SGHAT and CDR2 FQDESV come from the germline V gene (reference sequence). The CDR3 protein is CASSLIVLAGTSYEQYF. The CDR3 DNA reads as TGTGCCAGCAGCTTAATCGTCCTAGCGGGGACCTCCTACGAGCAGTACTTC.